This T cell receptor (beta chain) was captured by sequencing in a study of post-analysis software for immune sequencing data (dated by TCRdb to the mid-2010s). Study-level background: The recorded disease courses included relapsing-remitting, secondary progressive and progressive-relapsing multiple sclerosis, and some patients had no subtype annotation. The patient repertoires were set against about 10 previously published healthy control repertoires from donors whose ages ranged from roughly 6 to 25 years. A subset of samples was prepared in parallel using single-end sample barcoding, then pooled and co-amplified after Illumina adapter ligation.

The library came from PCR. Sequencing was carried out with an Illumina HiSeq 2500. To reduce PCR and sequencing biases, unique molecular identifiers were incorporated into the TCR beta cDNA libraries. Per 1 to 10 million input T cells, approximately 500,000 cDNA molecules were obtained, such that each molecule approximated one T cell. The same protocol used for the earlier healthy control dataset was applied to prepare and sequence the patient libraries. Samples belonging to the same batch were prepared together, multiplexed and sequenced on a shared HiSeq lane. In the paper's pipeline: MIGEC was used to process the raw barcoded reads, and molecular identifier groups with only a single read were discarded before consensus assembly and CDR3 extraction. Clonotype tables were post-analysed with VDJtools, and diversity was normalized by down-sampling all datasets to the smallest sample size. Repertoire overlap clustering matched CDR3 amino acid but not nucleotide sequences to correct batch-related cross-sample contamination. TCRdb applied fastp at Q25 and MiXCR to the public reads, then kept only in-frame beta chains. Records with the same CDR3 protein are collapsed into one entry carrying the most frequent genes and DNA. TCRdb, not the authors, supplied the V and J calls. Across this sample there are roughly 800,000 distinct CDR3 sequences, with approximately 30% seen only once. The ten largest make up around 0.6% of the sample.

From cysteine to phenylalanine, the CDR3 is 16 amino acids long. Just CDR3 DNA is preserved here, 48 bases in frame from base 1. From the germline V gene (reference sequence), CDR1 is PRHDT and CDR2 is FYEKMQ. Deletion took 4 bases off V and 9 bases off J, with a span of 22 bases between the germline ends. TCR beta repertoires were profiled from peripheral blood of roughly 13 young patients with multiple sclerosis to demonstrate the VDJtools post-analysis software. The multiple sclerosis patients were children and adolescents between 6 and 15 years of age. Broad study findings and their caveats: When samples were clustered directly using the F measure, samples prepared in the same batch co-clustered strongly, which prompted a batch-effect correction. Significantly higher frequencies in patients than in controls were found for roughly 5 TRBV segments, including TRBV5-6, TRBV5-1 and TRBV20-1. The control group was slightly older than the multiple sclerosis patient group. Compared with controls, multiple sclerosis patients had significantly lower normalized Chao1 diversity, a finding suggesting substantial peripheral T-cell clonal expansion.

On this clonotype itself: The target of this receptor is not known. No per-base quality is available; no much larger clone lies one base away.

The rearrangement combines TRBV13 with TRBJ2-1; the D assignment is uncertain and may be TRBD1 or TRBD2, with 5 bases supporting each. This clonotype was obtained from a girl aged 5 to 17 with multiple sclerosis. The sequenced material came from blood. The DNA reads as follows: TGTGCCAGCAGCTCTAGCCGGGACGGAGCTTTCAGTGAGCAGTTCTTC. This encodes CASSSSRDGAFSEQFF. Here the CDR3 is joined to the reference TRBV13 and TRBJ2-1 genes, and the full variable domain is: AAGVIQSPRHLIKEKRETATLKCYPIPRHDTVYWYQQGPGQDPQFLISFYEKMQSDKGSIPDRFSAQQFSDYHSELNMSSLELGDSALYFCASSSSRDGAFSEQFFGPGTRLTVL.